The T cell receptor beta chain described here comes from a study of cytomegalovirus exposure and HLA in healthy donors. Findings and limits, study-wide: One later analysis reportedly identified an Asian-associated ancestry cluster that showed fewer N-insertions than the roughly 700-donor mean.

It was with 60 Vbeta and 13 Jbeta primers that the PCR ran. Some clones are missing from TCRdb's copy, which holds only in-frame ones; the method was immunoSEQ multiplex PCR. The sample has under 200,000 clones; about 63% are singletons. In germline, CDR1 is LGHNT, CDR2 FRNRAP. Trimming left V 1 base short and J 5 bases short, with 11 bases between. CDR3 length: 14 amino acids. Concerning this clone: As yet, its antigen is unknown.

The rearrangement links TRBV12-5 to TRBJ1-2; D is ambiguous. The sequenced sample consisted of PBMCs. This sequence was found in a woman in her thirties or forties in good health and CMV-seropositive. CDR3 DNA sequence: TGTGCTAGTGGTTTGGGTGTTTACTTTTATGGCTACACCTTC. It yields the protein CASGLGVYFYGYTF.